These 13 T cell receptor beta chains originate from one sample sequenced in a study of Graves' ophthalmopathy and Graves' hyperthyroidism. The study amplified TCR beta CDR3 regions using RNA transcripts. HTBI-primed first-round RT-PCR preceded second-round multiplex PCR. Via MiXCR, TCRdb re-called the multiplex PCR reads, giving one row per CDR3 protein. Here the sample spans 52,000 or so distinct CDR3 sequences, roughly 46% being singletons. The material sequenced was peripheral blood. The receptor source for this set is an adult woman with Graves' ophthalmopathy.

This clonotype was recorded many times. The chain is built from TRBV7-9 and TRBJ1-3, with unresolved D. Trimming took off 1 base at V and 4 bases at J, with 8 bases between the two ends. The CDR3 is 14 residues long. Germline assignment: CDR1 SEHNR and CDR2 FQNEAQ (reference sequence). The CDR3: CASSLGSTGNTIYF. The CDR3 nucleotides read TGTGCCAGCAGCTTAGGCTCAACGGGAAACACCATATATTTT. Full variable domain (remainder filled in from reference TRBV7-9 and TRBJ1-3): DTGVSQNPRHKITKRGQNVTFRCDPISEHNRLYWYRQTLGQGPEFLTYFQNEAQLEKSRLLSDRFSAERPKGSFSTLEIQRTEQGDSAMYLCASSLGSTGNTIYFGEGSWLTVV.

Remarks on this clonotype: The germline gene is not matched at one end of the junction; a read error may be the cause. The V and J genes are TRBV6-6 and TRBJ1-1, with 7 bases fitting TRBD1. Germline V gene data show CDR1 as MNHNY and CDR2 as SVGAGI (reference sequence). The CDR3 has 8 amino acids. The CDR3 DNA follows: TGTGCCAGCAGTCCAGGGGGCTTT. Its protein is CASSPGGF.

V is TRBV7-9 and J is TRBJ1-4; D perhaps matches TRBD1 (6 bases). Germline V CDR1 and CDR2: SEHNR, FQNEAQ (reference sequence). CDR3 length equals 14 residues. Trimming pared 1 base from V and 7 bases from J, leaving 10 bases between. As DNA, the CDR3 is TGTGCCAGCAGCTTAGGGGGGCGCGGTGAAAAACTGTTTTTT. Its protein is CASSLGGRGEKLFF.

Relative to its sample, this clonotype is medium-sized. Mismatch with germline at one junction end may stem from a read error. The CDR3 sequence: CASSPGVQETQYF. CDR3 nucleotide sequence: TGTGCTAGCAGCCCAGGGGTGCAAGAGACCCAGTACTTC. V and J are TRBV7-7 and TRBJ2-5; possible D gene TRBD1, 6 bases. CDR1 and CDR2 (germline): SSHAT, FNYEAQ (reference sequence). The CDR3 has 13 amino acids.

The chain has TRBV5-1 and TRBJ2-7; 12 bases are a match to TRBD1. V lost 7 bases to trimming and J lost 3 bases; unmatched junction nucleotides: 8. Germline assignment: CDR1 SGHRS and CDR2 YFSETQ. The CDR3 has 15 amino acids. The CDR3 DNA is TGCGCCAGCGGCCCCGGGACAGGGGGCCACTACGAGCAGTACTTC. Its translation: CASGPGTGGHYEQYF.

This clonotype was counted ten times or more. The rearrangement joins TRBV20-1 to TRBJ2-1, with 14 bases fitting TRBD2. The V segment lost 3 bases and the J segment 9 bases; nucleotides outside the gene matches: 4. The length of the CDR3 is 14 residues. Germline V gene sequence: CDR1 DFQATT, CDR2 SNEGSKA (reference sequence). CDR3 sequence reads: CSASQTSGRGEQFF. Here the CDR3 DNA reads TGCAGTGCTAGCCAGACTAGCGGGAGGGGTGAGCAGTTCTTC.

This clonotype came up a few times. The chain couples TRBV7-3 to TRBJ1-2; TRBD1 is a possible D gene (5 bases). The V and J ends lost 6 bases and 6 bases respectively, with 17 bases between them. The CDR3 has 14 residues. The V gene's germline CDR1 is SGHTA and CDR2 FQGTGA. The CDR3 reads CASSSLAGGHGYTF. The CDR3 DNA reads as TGTGCCAGCAGTTCCCTAGCGGGGGGACATGGCTACACCTTC.

The V gene is TRBV7-2, the J gene TRBJ2-4; D not resolved. CDR1 is SGHTA, CDR2 FQGNSA, per germline. The V end was cut by 4 bases, the J end by 13 bases, with 20 bases between. The CDR3 length is 14 residues. The CDR3 reads CASSSMSARSMQYF. The CDR3 bases are TGTGCCAGCAGCTCGATGTCGGCCAGGAGCATGCAGTACTTC. The variable domain in full, with the rest retrieved from reference TRBV7-2 and TRBJ2-4, is GAGVSQSPSNKVTEKGKDVELRCDPISGHTALYWYRQSLGQGLEFLIYFQGNSAPDKSGLPSDRFSAERTGGSVSTLTIQRTQQEDSAVYLCASSSMSARSMQYFGAGTRLSVL.

The rearrangement uses TRBV20-1 and TRBJ2-1; no definite D call. Germline CDR1 is DFQATT and CDR2 is SNEGSKA (reference sequence). The CDR3 is made up of 13 amino acids. CDR3 in amino acids: CSGTISSYNEQFF. The CDR3 DNA reads TGCAGCGGCACTATAAGCTCCTACAATGAGCAGTTCTTC.

The table lists this clonotype with many counts. This chain uses TRBV11-1 with TRBJ2-3; 7 nucleotides align to TRBD2. After removal of 5 bases from V and 2 bases from J, the junction contained 7 bases not matched to a gene. The CDR3 runs to 15 residues. Germline V gives CDR1 SGHAT, CDR2 FQDESV (reference sequence). CDR3 sequence reads: CASSLGTTYTDTQYF. The DNA of the CDR3 is TGTGCCAGCAGCCTCGGGACTACCTACACAGATACGCAGTATTTT.

V usage is TRBV20-1 and J usage is TRBJ2-5; 7 bases are shared with TRBD2. CDR1 is DFQATT and CDR2 is SNEGSKA in the germline V gene (reference sequence). J was trimmed by 5 bases and V by 1 base; bases with no gene match: 7. The length of the CDR3 is 14 residues. CDR3 protein: CSARGDTSVETQYF. The CDR3 nucleotides are TGCAGTGCTAGAGGGGATACTAGCGTCGAGACCCAGTACTTC.

Concerning this clonotype itself: A junction boundary mismatches the germline segment, possibly from a read error. V is TRBV29-1 and J is TRBJ1-1, with 7 bases aligning to TRBD1. CDR3 length equals 14 residues. Germline CDR1 reads SQVTM; CDR2 reads ANQGSEA. As DNA, the CDR3 is TGCAGCGCCTCCGGGACAGCGATGAACACTGAAGCTTTCTTC. It is translated as CSASGTAMNTEAFF. Full variable domain (remainder filled in from reference TRBV29-1 and TRBJ1-1): SAVISQKPSRDICQRGTSLTIQCQVDSQVTMMFWYRQQPGQSLTLIATANQGSEATYESGFVIDKFPISRPNLTFSTLTVSNMSPEDSSIYLCSASGTAMNTEAFFGQGTRLTVV.

This rearrangement joins TRBV11-2 to TRBJ2-5, with TRBD2 matching 13 bases. The germline V gene encodes CDR1 SGHAT and CDR2 FQNNGV. V shed 5 bases and J 5 bases; nucleotides not matched to a gene: 11. This CDR3 has 17 amino acids. CDR3 sequence reads: CASSPAGWTSGSETQYF. DNA of the CDR3: TGTGCCAGCAGCCCGGCAGGGTGGACTAGCGGGAGCGAGACCCAGTACTTC.